This T cell receptor (beta chain) is from a study of cytomegalovirus exposure and HLA in healthy donors. On the study more broadly: For the roughly 400 genotyped donors, about 81% fell within the Caucasian-associated ancestry cluster. General observations from the study: Researchers catalogued roughly 170 TCR beta chains as cytomegalovirus-associated. Indistinguishable V segments, including TRBV6-2 and TRBV6-3, were excluded.

PCR primers comprised 60 Vbeta and 13 Jbeta primers. The protocol was immunoSEQ multiplex PCR, while the TCRdb copy is restricted to in-frame clones and leaves out a portion. The data contain approximately 150,000 clones, about 80% of them singletons. As to this clone: Its specificity is not known.

V gave up 5 bases and J gave up 8 bases, with 21 bases separating them. CDR3 length: 15 amino acids. The germline gives CDR1 LNHNV, CDR2 YYDKDF (reference sequence). The rearrangement links TRBV15 to TRBJ1-1, with unresolved D. The receptor was derived from a woman aged 35 to 49 in good health and CMV-seronegative. Specimen: PBMCs. CDR3 bases: TGTGCCACCAGCGAACTGGAGCGAGGCATTCTGGAAGCTTTCTTT. Amino acids: CATSELERGILEAFF.